These T cell receptor beta chains were read from a single sample in a study of T cell repertoires in cytomegalovirus infection. Their recognized antigens are unknown. TCRdb reanalysed the reads using MiXCR and keeps one entry per CDR3 protein. This repertoire shows about 350,000 distinct CDR3 sequences, about 34% found once; its top ten account for less than 15%. The sample here was cultured PBMCs, taken from culture after CMV antigen stimulation. The receptors stem from a human donor in good health (CMV status not recorded). Some clones in this sample may be carry-over from other donors' samples. Both conserved end residues are part of each CDR3. Fields, in order: V gene, J gene, D gene, clone size, CDR3 protein, CDR3 DNA. D genes are given only for firm matches. Some rows have no size entry. The others give once, few or many, or a class for an expanded clone.

TRBV29-1,TRBJ2-3,TRBD1,once,CSGVTGADTQYF,TGCAGCGGGGTGACAGGGGCAGATACGCAGTATTTT
TRBV7-2,TRBJ1-1,.,many,CASSWLTGMNTEAFF,TGTGCCAGCAGCTGGCTGACAGGTATGAACACTGAAGCTTTCTTT
TRBV5-4,TRBJ2-5,.,.,CASSSGGLLETQYF,TGTGCCAGCAGCTCCGGAGGTCTACTAGAGACCCAGTACTTC
TRBV19,TRBJ1-2,TRBD1,.,CASTLPGQGRGYTF,TGTGCCAGTACCCTACCGGGACAGGGGCGAGGCTACACCTTC
TRBV7-2,TRBJ1-2,.,.,CASSLVAGDGYTF,TGTGCCAGCAGCTTAGTGGCAGGGGATGGCTACACCTTC
TRBV19,TRBJ2-3,.,.,CASSRWDVRPDTQYF,TGTGCCAGTAGTAGGTGGGACGTTAGACCAGATACGCAGTATTTT
TRBV5-1,TRBJ1-1,TRBD1,.,CASWGQTNTEAFF,TGCGCCAGCTGGGGACAGACCAACACTGAAGCTTTCTTT
TRBV27,TRBJ2-1,TRBD2,.,CASSPPRAGGPNEQFF,TGTGCCAGCAGTCCTCCCCGGGCGGGAGGCCCCAATGAGCAGTTCTTC
TRBV6-1,TRBJ1-6,.,.,CASKLLPRQSNSPLHF,TGTGCCAGCAAACTGCTACCTCGGCAGTCTAATTCACCCCTCCACTTT
TRBV6-1,TRBJ2-6,.,.,CATASRQGVAGANVLTF,TGTGCCACCGCCAGTCGGCAGGGAGTTGCTGGGGCCAACGTCCTGACTTTC
TRBV20-1,TRBJ2-3,TRBD2,.,CSANEAGGRADTQYF,TGCAGTGCTAACGAAGCGGGAGGGCGGGCAGATACGCAGTATTTT
TRBV5-4,TRBJ2-1,.,few,CASSKAYNEQFF,TGTGCCAGCAGTAAAGCCTACAATGAGCAGTTCTTC
TRBV7-2,TRBJ2-3,.,many,CASSLERNTDTQYF,TGTGCCAGCAGCTTAGAAAGAAACACAGATACGCAGTATTTT
TRBV7-2,TRBJ1-3,.,.,CASSLFGETIYF,TGTGCCAGCAGCTTATTTGGGGAGACCATATATTTT
TRBV7-2,TRBJ2-1,.,few,CASSLAKGDSYNEQFF,TGTGCCAGCAGCTTAGCAAAGGGGGATTCCTACAATGAGCAGTTCTTC
TRBV12-3/TRBV12-4,TRBJ2-7,.,.,CASSLGRFQLYEQYF,TGTGCCAGCAGTTTAGGACGGTTTCAACTCTACGAGCAGTACTTC
TRBV28,TRBJ1-5,.,few,CASSFGLAGDQPQHF,TGTGCCAGCAGTTTCGGGTTGGCAGGGGATCAGCCCCAGCATTTT
TRBV28,TRBJ2-7,.,few,CASSFGRRGDEQYF,TGTGCCAGCAGTTTTGGGCGACGTGGGGACGAGCAGTACTTC
TRBV7-2,TRBJ2-7,.,few,CASSKPQDGSGYYEQYF,TGTGCCAGCAGCAAACCTCAGGACGGATCCGGGTACTACGAGCAGTACTTC
TRBV4-3,TRBJ1-1,TRBD1,.,CASSQDQAGADRTTEAFF,TGCGCCAGCAGCCAAGATCAGGCAGGGGCGGACAGGACCACTGAAGCTTTCTTT
TRBV7-2,TRBJ2-4,.,.,CASSPGLAKNIQYF,TGTGCCAGCAGTCCGGGACTAGCCAAAAACATTCAGTACTTC
TRBV6-8,TRBJ1-2,TRBD1,.,CASSRGQGKYGYTF,TGTGCCAGCAGCAGGGGACAGGGGAAATATGGCTACACCTTC
TRBV3-1,TRBJ2-5,.,.,CASSQRGGTGLETQYF,TGTGCCAGCAGCCAAAGGGGGGGGACAGGCCTAGAGACCCAGTACTTC
TRBV7-2,TRBJ1-6,.,many,CASSFQVRDSPLHF,TGTGCCAGCAGCTTTCAAGTCCGGGATTCACCCCTCCACTTT
TRBV7-2,TRBJ2-2,TRBD1,medium-sized,CASSLQGAVTGELFF,TGTGCCAGCAGCTTACAGGGGGCGGTCACCGGGGAGCTGTTTTTT
TRBV29-1,TRBJ2-3,.,few,CSVEDRGETDTQYF,TGCAGCGTTGAAGATCGTGGGGAAACAGATACGCAGTATTTT
TRBV12-3/TRBV12-4,TRBJ2-7,TRBD2,.,CASSFPTSGGYNEQYF,TGTGCCAGCAGTTTCCCGACTAGCGGGGGGTACAATGAGCAGTACTTC
TRBV2,TRBJ2-2,.,.,CARARTDTGELFF,TGTGCCAGAGCAAGGACCGACACCGGGGAGCTGTTTTTT
TRBV28,TRBJ1-1,.,few,CASRETGRDTEAFF,TGTGCCAGCAGAGAGACCGGCCGGGACACTGAAGCTTTCTTT
TRBV4-1,TRBJ1-5,.,few,CASSQVSGGGRNQPQHF,TGCGCCAGCAGCCAAGTCTCCGGGGGTGGGCGCAATCAGCCCCAGCATTTT
TRBV9,TRBJ1-1,.,.,CASSVVSENTEAFF,TGTGCCAGCAGCGTAGTTTCGGAAAACACTGAAGCTTTCTTT
TRBV15,TRBJ1-1,.,.,CATSSESYQNTEAFF,TGTGCCACCAGCAGTGAGAGCTATCAGAACACTGAAGCTTTCTTT
TRBV6-1,TRBJ1-6,.,few,CASNEGGTPLHF,TGTGCCAGCAATGAAGGGGGGACACCCCTCCACTTT
TRBV19,TRBJ2-4,.,.,CASSIVERPLAKNIQYF,TGTGCCAGTAGTATAGTGGAAAGGCCGTTAGCCAAAAACATTCAGTACTTC
TRBV12-3/TRBV12-4,TRBJ2-5,TRBD1,.,CASTQGQGEETQYF,TGTGCCAGCACCCAGGGCCAGGGGGAAGAGACCCAGTACTTC
TRBV20-1,TRBJ1-2,.,.,CSGPTGTYGYTF,TGCAGTGGCCCTACAGGGACCTATGGCTACACCTTC
TRBV4-2,TRBJ2-7,TRBD2,.,CASSQDLSGSINEQYF,TGTGCCAGCAGCCAAGACCTTAGCGGGAGTATCAACGAGCAGTACTTC
TRBV2,TRBJ2-7,.,.,CASSEVGPYEQYF,TGTGCCAGCAGTGAGGTCGGACCCTACGAGCAGTACTTC
TRBV27,TRBJ2-1,.,.,CASSLEGLGGYNEQFF,TGTGCCAGCAGTTTAGAGGGCCTAGGGGGCTACAATGAGCAGTTCTTC
TRBV29-1,TRBJ1-1,.,.,CSVESGFGAFF,TGCAGCGTTGAATCGGGTTTCGGAGCTTTCTTT
TRBV7-2,TRBJ2-1,TRBD2,few,CASSLLPSGNEQFF,TGTGCCAGCAGCTTACTCCCTAGCGGGAATGAGCAGTTCTTC
TRBV29-1,TRBJ1-2,TRBD1,.,CSVVGQGARGYTF,TGCAGCGTTGTAGGGCAGGGGGCTCGAGGCTACACCTTC
TRBV5-1,TRBJ2-7,.,.,CASKPQGRDFFYEQYF,TGCGCCAGCAAGCCCCAGGGCAGGGATTTCTTCTACGAGCAGTACTTC
TRBV7-2,TRBJ2-1,.,few,CASSLGPQRDEQFF,TGTGCCAGCAGCTTAGGCCCCCAGCGGGATGAGCAGTTCTTC
TRBV20-1,TRBJ2-2,.,.,CSASRRATGELFF,TGCAGTGCTAGTCGGAGGGCCACCGGGGAGCTGTTTTTT
TRBV7-2,TRBJ1-6,.,many,CASSFSVGNSPLHF,TGTGCCAGCAGCTTTTCCGTTGGGAATTCACCCCTCCACTTT
TRBV7-2,TRBJ2-2,TRBD2,.,CASRSPTSRAGELFF,TGTGCCAGCAGATCCCCGACTAGCAGGGCCGGGGAGCTGTTTTTT
TRBV28,TRBJ1-2,.,many,CASSGTDSHLYGYTF,TGTGCCAGCAGCGGAACGGACTCTCATCTCTATGGCTACACCTTC
TRBV27,TRBJ2-7,.,.,CASSLSNAGGSYEQYF,TGTGCCAGCAGTTTATCGAACGCAGGAGGATCCTACGAGCAGTACTTC
TRBV6-5,TRBJ2-7,.,.,CASRRQVSPEQYF,TGTGCCAGCAGAAGACAGGTTAGCCCGGAGCAGTACTTC
TRBV7-2,TRBJ2-5,TRBD2,few,CASSVGGLAGGHGETQYF,TGTGCCAGCAGCGTCGGGGGACTAGCGGGAGGGCACGGGGAGACCCAGTACTTC
TRBV7-2,TRBJ2-5,.,many,CASSLMRGETETQYF,TGTGCCAGCAGCTTAATGAGGGGGGAGACAGAGACCCAGTACTTC
TRBV6-2/TRBV6-3,TRBJ2-7,.,few,CASGREQYF,TGTGCCAGCGGTCGGGAGCAGTACTTC
TRBV7-9,TRBJ2-1,.,.,CASSLAGGPELNEQFF,TGTGCCAGCAGCTTAGCGGGGGGGCCAGAACTCAATGAGCAGTTCTTC
TRBV29-1,TRBJ2-1,.,.,CSARMGVYNEQFF,TGCAGCGCTCGAATGGGGGTATACAATGAGCAGTTCTTC
TRBV7-6,TRBJ2-3,TRBD2,.,CASSPALAGVPDTQYF,TGTGCCAGCAGCCCCGCGCTAGCGGGAGTCCCAGATACGCAGTATTTT
TRBV5-4,TRBJ2-7,TRBD1,.,CASSFGQGRHEQYF,TGTGCCAGCAGCTTCGGACAGGGTCGCCACGAGCAGTACTTC